A selection of T cell receptor beta chains follows, all from one sample in a study of shared clonotypes between healthy human individuals. Profiling relied on immunoSEQ multiplex PCR, and the TCRdb table lists in-frame clones only, not all of them. The sample carries 1,500,000 or so clones, approximately 97% recorded once. Input material: naive CD4+ T cells sorted from blood. Source of these receptors: a man aged 25-40 years in good health. Both conserved end residues are part of each CDR3. The D gene is left open where the match is weak. For some rows the clone size is stated as once, few or many, or as a class when expanded; others skip it.

j_call | v_call | d_call | clone_size | cdr3_nt | cdr3_aa
TRBJ2-2 | TRBV2 | - | - | TGTGCCGGATCAGGGTTACCGACCGGGGAGCTGTTTTTT | CAGSGLPTGELFF
TRBJ1-2 | TRBV2 | - | - | TGTCCGAGTCGGGGCGATAACTATGGCTACACCTTC | CPSRGDNYGYTF
TRBJ2-2 | TRBV5-4 | - | - | TGTGCCAGCAGCTTGGGAAGGCTTAACACCGGGGAGCTGTTTTTT | CASSLGRLNTGELFF
TRBJ2-3 | TRBV9 | - | - | TGTGCCAGCAGCGGGCCCTCGGGGACAGATACGCAGTATTTT | CASSGPSGTDTQYF
TRBJ1-1 | TRBV19 | - | once | TGTGCCAGTAGGGTCCGGGGAAGTATGAACACTGAAGCTTTCTTT | CASRVRGSMNTEAFF
TRBJ1-5 | TRBV6-5 | - | - | TGTGCCAGCAGTCGTATAGGGGATGACAATCAGCCCCAGCATTTT | CASSRIGDDNQPQHF
TRBJ2-2 | TRBV29-1 | TRBD1 | once | TGCAGCGGTCAGACAGGGGGCGTCGGGGAGCTGTTTTTT | CSGQTGGVGELFF
TRBJ2-2 | TRBV2 | TRBD1 | - | TGTGCCAGCAGACGGACAGGGGTAGGCACCGGGGAGCTGTTTTTT | CASRRTGVGTGELFF
TRBJ2-7 | TRBV29-1 | - | - | TGCAGCGTTGCTGGGGAGACCTACGAGCAGTACTTC | CSVAGETYEQYF
TRBJ1-2 | TRBV6-1 | - | - | TGTGCCAGCAGTAAAACAGGTTCCTATGGCTACACCTTC | CASSKTGSYGYTF
TRBJ2-1 | TRBV5-1 | TRBD1 | - | TGCGCCAGCAGCGCGGGGACAGGGCAGTTCTTC | CASSAGTGQFF
TRBJ2-1 | TRBV23-1 | - | - | TGCGCCAGCAGACCTGACAGTTTTTCTGAGCAGTTCTTC | CASRPDSFSEQFF
TRBJ1-4 | TRBV7-9 | TRBD1 | - | TGTGCCAGCAGCACATACCGGGACAGAAAATCAGTTAATGAAAAACTGTTTTTT | CASSTYRDRKSVNEKLFF
TRBJ2-2 | TRBV11-2 | - | - | TGTGCCAGCAGCTTGGTTGAGGGCGCCGGGGAGCTGTTTTTT | CASSLVEGAGELFF
TRBJ2-7 | TRBV10-1 | TRBD1 | - | TGCGCCAGCAGTGCCACAGGGGTGTTGGAGCAGTACTTC | CASSATGVLEQYF
TRBJ2-2 | TRBV9 | TRBD2 | - | TGTGCCAGCAGCGCTGAAAGCGGGAGGGCCGGGGAGCTGTTTTTT | CASSAESGRAGELFF
TRBJ2-5 | TRBV5-1 | TRBD1 | - | TGCGCCAGCAGCTCAAACAGGGGGCGAGAGACCCAGTACTTC | CASSSNRGRETQYF
TRBJ2-7 | TRBV30 | - | once | TGTGCCTGGACGCCCGTGACAACATACGAGCAGTACTTC | CAWTPVTTYEQYF
TRBJ2-1 | TRBV11-2 | TRBD2 | - | TGTGCCAGCAGCTCACTGACTAGCGGGGGACGAGGTTACAATGAGCAGTTCTTC | CASSSLTSGGRGYNEQFF
TRBJ2-7 | TRBV28 | - | - | TGTGCCAGCAGCCTCCCCGGACCCTACGAGCAGTACTTC | CASSLPGPYEQYF